This TCR beta chain was recovered during a study of T-cell memory formation after mild COVID-19. Overall study findings and caveats: CD8+ contracting clones occupied EMRA, while CD4+ ones occupied mainly CM and EM.

The 5'RACE method, run with constant-segment primers, produced TCR alpha and TCR beta cDNA libraries (carrying sample barcodes and UMIs). TCRdb ran MiXCR on the 5' RACE reads and lists one entry per CDR3 protein. The sample has about 560,000 distinct CDR3 sequences, roughly 17% seen once. Worth noting for this clonotype: Its target is unknown.

V was trimmed by 11 bases and J by 5 bases, leaving 15 bases between them. CDR1 is MNHEY and CDR2 is SVGAGI in the germline V gene. The CDR3 covers 13 residues. This sequence joins TRBV6-5 and TRBJ1-4; D remains unclear. The receptor was derived from an adult woman who had mild COVID-19 (a few samples of this study predate the infection). Cell type and time point are not known. Sequencing was carried out using PBMCs or a T cell subset sorted from them (not recorded which). CDR3 DNA: TGTGCCTGCCGGACGGGTGCAAATGAAAAACTGTTTTTT. Amino acid sequence: CACRTGANEKLFF.